Following are 11 T cell receptor beta chains from one sample sequenced in a study of T cells in Graves' hyperthyroidism and ophthalmopathy. TCR beta CDR3 regions were amplified from RNA. During a first-round RT-PCR of the TCR CDR3, the HTBI primer set was used. MiXCR, run by TCRdb on the multiplex PCR reads, gives a single entry per CDR3 protein. This sample has 470,000 or so distinct CDR3 sequences; about a fifth occur once, and the top ten carry about a quarter. Sequencing input: blood. The receptors were sampled from a man aged 18 to 29 with Graves' hyperthyroidism.

This chain connects TRBV13 to TRBJ1-1; 8 bases match TRBD1. Per germline, CDR1 PRHDT and CDR2 FYEKMQ (reference sequence). Losses at the gene ends were 8 bases for V and 5 bases for J; bases not matched to a gene: 7. CDR3 size: 13 residues. CDR3 nucleotide sequence: TGTGCCAGCGGCTCAGGGGGCTTTACTGAAGCTTTCTTT. This encodes CASGSGGFTEAFF. The whole variable domain, remainder taken from reference TRBV13 and TRBJ1-1, is AAGVIQSPRHLIKEKRETATLKCYPIPRHDTVYWYQQGPGQDPQFLISFYEKMQSDKGSIPDRFSAQQFSDYHSELNMSSLELGDSALYFCASGSGGFTEAFFGQGTRLTVV.

A single count supports this clonotype. V usage is TRBV4-1 and J usage is TRBJ2-5, with D unclear. V gave up 1 base and J gave up 5 bases, with 8 bases separating them. The CDR3 totals 13 residues. CDR1 and CDR2 (germline): MGHRA, YSYEKL. CDR3 protein: CASSQVNGETQYF. The CDR3 bases are TGCGCCAGCAGCCAAGTCAACGGGGAGACCCAGTACTTC.

The chain has TRBV29-1 and TRBJ1-5, with D possibly being TRBD1 (5 bases). In germline, CDR1 is SQVTM, CDR2 ANQGSEA. V shed 4 bases and J shed 5 bases, with 12 bases lying between them. CDR3 length: 13 residues. The CDR3 DNA follows: TGCAGCGTTGCTTGGGGGAAGGATCAGCCCCAGCATTTT. Translated, it gives CSVAWGKDQPQHF.

This clonotype was counted at least ten times. The chain has TRBV20-1 and TRBJ1-1; tentatively, D is TRBD1 (5 bases). CDR1 and CDR2 (germline): DFQATT, SNEGSKA (reference sequence). The CDR3 consists of 14 residues. Trimming shortened V by 4 bases and J by 0 bases, and 12 bases separated the two germline ends. CDR3 region: CSAKTGPLNTEAFF. CDR3 coding DNA: TGCAGTGCTAAAACAGGCCCGCTGAACACTGAAGCTTTCTTT.

This chain links TRBV10-3 with TRBJ1-2; 7 positions agree with TRBD1. The length of the CDR3 is 13 residues. The V segment lost 10 bases and the J segment 6 bases; nucleotides outside the gene matches: 11. Germline V lookup: CDR1 ENHRY, CDR2 SYGVKD. Here the CDR3 DNA reads TGTGCCACCCAGATGACAGGGATCGATGGCTACACCTTC. Protein: CATQMTGIDGYTF.

This clonotype came up many times. The chain carries TRBV28 and TRBJ1-2; D gene uncertain. The V end lost 5 bases, the J end lost 6 bases, and 13 bases lay between the germline ends. Germline V CDR1 and CDR2: MDHEN, SYDVKM. The CDR3 runs 13 residues. CDR3 sequence: CASSPGKHHGYTF. The CDR3 nucleotides read TGTGCCAGCAGTCCCGGGAAACACCATGGCTACACCTTC.

The chain uses TRBV5-5 and TRBJ2-5, with D perhaps TRBD1 (6 bases). The CDR3 has 15 residues. Germline CDR1 and CDR2: SGHKS and YYEKEE (reference sequence). Trimming took off 6 bases at V and 1 base at J, with 16 bases between the two ends. CDR3 residues: CASTPPGQSQETQYF. The CDR3 DNA reads as TGTGCCAGCACCCCTCCCGGACAGTCCCAAGAGACCCAGTACTTC.

This clonotype was counted ten times or more. The chain couples TRBV7-2 to TRBJ2-5; no firm D call. The germline V and J ends were trimmed by 5 bases and 5 bases, with 12 bases remaining between them. The CDR3 has 13 amino acids. CDR1 SGHTA and CDR2 FQGNSA come from the germline V gene. In nucleotides, the CDR3 is TGTGCCAGCAGCCCACCCGGGCGGGAGACCCAGTACTTC. Its protein is CASSPPGRETQYF.

This chain links TRBV20-1 with TRBJ2-7, with 10 positions matching TRBD1. Looked up from germline, CDR1 is DFQATT and CDR2 is SNEGSKA (reference sequence). The length of the CDR3 is 13 residues. The V segment lost 6 bases and the J segment 4 bases; nucleotides outside the gene matches: 6. DNA for the CDR3: TGCAGTGCACTCGGGACAGGGGATTACGAGCAGTACTTC. This translates into CSALGTGDYEQYF.

Concerning this clonotype itself: This clone may be a read error of a much larger clone one base away. V usage is TRBV20-1 and J usage is TRBJ1-1; the D gene is possibly TRBD1 (5 bases). This CDR3 contains 16 residues. From germline, CDR1 is DFQATT and CDR2 SNEGSKA (reference sequence). Deletions cut 0 bases from V and 4 bases from J, with 18 bases between. In DNA form, the CDR3 reads TGCAGTGCTAGAGATCTAAGGACAAGGATGAGCACTGAAGCTTTCTTT. It is translated as CSARDLRTRMSTEAFF.

This clonotype occurred many times. The V and J genes are TRBV3-1 and TRBJ2-5; D is possibly TRBD1 or TRBD2 (6 bases each). Germline assignment: CDR1 LGHDT and CDR2 YNNKEL (reference sequence). CDR3 length: 16 residues. Trimming stripped 0 bases from V and 0 bases from J, with 11 bases between. CDR3 bases: TGTGCCAGCAGCCAAGATAGCGGACAGTACCAAGAGACCCAGTACTTC. Translation gives CASSQDSGQYQETQYF.